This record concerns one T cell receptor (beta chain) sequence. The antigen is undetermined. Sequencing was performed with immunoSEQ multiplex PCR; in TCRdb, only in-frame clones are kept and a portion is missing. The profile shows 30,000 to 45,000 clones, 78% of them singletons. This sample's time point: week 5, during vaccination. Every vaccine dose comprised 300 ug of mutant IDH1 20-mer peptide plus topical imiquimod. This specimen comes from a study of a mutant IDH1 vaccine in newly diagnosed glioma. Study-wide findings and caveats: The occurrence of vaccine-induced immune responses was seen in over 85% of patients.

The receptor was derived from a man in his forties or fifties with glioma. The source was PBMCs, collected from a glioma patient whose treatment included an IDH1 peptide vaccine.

CDR3 sequence (DNA): TGTGCCAGCGAGGGTAACACTGAAGCTTTCTTT. The encoded protein is CASEGNTEAFF. This chain connects TRBV2 to TRBJ1-1; D gene uncertain. Per germline, CDR1 SNHLY and CDR2 FYNNEI. This CDR3 is built from 11 residues. V was trimmed by 8 bases and J by 2 bases, leaving 6 bases between them. The full variable domain, with the rest looked up from reference TRBV2 and TRBJ1-1, is EPEVTQTPSHQVTQMGQEVILRCVPISNHLYFYWYRQILGQKVEFLVSFYNNEISEKSEIFDDQFSVERPDGSNFTLKIRSTKLEDSAMYFCASEGNTEAFFGQGTRLTVV.